The sequence of this T cell receptor (beta chain) was determined in a study of vaccination and CD4 T cells after COVID-19. CD4+ T cells that had been cultured provided DNA sequenced with the Oncomine TCR Beta short-read assay. Scientists extracted genomic DNA from CD4+ T cells grown in culture. TCRdb reprocessed the PCR reads with MiXCR, giving one entry per CDR3 protein. The repertoire holds about 8,600 distinct CDR3 sequences, with around 66% as singletons. Note on this clonotype: The target antigen is unknown.

This CDR3 comprises 16 residues. V lost 5 bases to trimming and J lost 1 base, with 15 bases between them. Stated treatment: roughly 10-day PBMC culture with coronavirus spike peptide pools or control peptides (ViraFEST assay). The rearrangement links TRBV12-3 or TRBV12-4 to TRBJ1-5; D perhaps matches TRBD1 (5 bases). Specimen: cultured CD4+ T cells from blood, collected after SARS-CoV-2 vaccination. The TCR sequence derives from a human donor with COVID-19. This CDR3 reads CASSRTTGGSNQPQHF. The CDR3 DNA sequence: TGTGCCAGCAGTCGGACCACGGGGGGGAGCAATCAGCCCCAGCATTTT.